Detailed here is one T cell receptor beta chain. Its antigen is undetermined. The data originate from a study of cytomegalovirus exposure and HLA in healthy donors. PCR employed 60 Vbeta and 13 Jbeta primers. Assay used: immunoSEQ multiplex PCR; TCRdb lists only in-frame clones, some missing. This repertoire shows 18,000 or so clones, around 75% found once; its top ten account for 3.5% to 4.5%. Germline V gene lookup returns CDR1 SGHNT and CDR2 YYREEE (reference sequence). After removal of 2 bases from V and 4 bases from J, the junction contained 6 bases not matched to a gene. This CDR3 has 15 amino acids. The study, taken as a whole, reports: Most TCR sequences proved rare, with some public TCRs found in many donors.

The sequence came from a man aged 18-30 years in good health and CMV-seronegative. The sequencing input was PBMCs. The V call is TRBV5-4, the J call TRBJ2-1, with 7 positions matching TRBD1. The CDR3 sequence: CASSLGTATYNEQFF. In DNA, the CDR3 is TGTGCCAGCAGCTTAGGGACAGCCACTTACAATGAGCAGTTCTTC.